Given below is one TCR beta chain in context. The data belong to a study of T-cell memory formation after mild COVID-19. The germline CDR1 and CDR2 sequences are MNHEY and SVGAGI. This CDR3 region has 13 residues. V dropped 5 bases and J dropped 9 bases, with 14 bases sitting between them. Each CDR3 protein gets one entry after TCRdb re-called the 5' RACE reads with MiXCR. The data show around 320,000 distinct CDR3 sequences, roughly an eighth seen once. The V and J genes are TRBV6-5 and TRBJ1-5; unclear D gene. Source material: PBMCs or a T cell subset sorted from them (not recorded which). This receptor was taken from a man between 18 and 35 years old who had mild COVID-19 (a few samples of this study predate the infection). Cell type and time point are not known. This CDR3 reads CASSPLKTTPQHF. CDR3 bases: TGTGCCAGCAGTCCCCTTAAGACTACGCCCCAGCATTTT.